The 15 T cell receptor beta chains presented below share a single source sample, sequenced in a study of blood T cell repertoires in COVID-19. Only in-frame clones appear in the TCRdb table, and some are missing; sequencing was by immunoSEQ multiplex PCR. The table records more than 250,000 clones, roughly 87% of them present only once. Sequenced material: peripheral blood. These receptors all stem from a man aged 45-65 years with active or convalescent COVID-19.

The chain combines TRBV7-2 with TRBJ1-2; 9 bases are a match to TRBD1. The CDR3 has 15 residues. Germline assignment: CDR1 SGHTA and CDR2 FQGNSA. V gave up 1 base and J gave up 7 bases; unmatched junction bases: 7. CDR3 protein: CASSLVTGGLSGYTF. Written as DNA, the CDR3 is TGTGCCAGCAGCTTAGTTACAGGGGGCTTGTCTGGCTACACCTTC.

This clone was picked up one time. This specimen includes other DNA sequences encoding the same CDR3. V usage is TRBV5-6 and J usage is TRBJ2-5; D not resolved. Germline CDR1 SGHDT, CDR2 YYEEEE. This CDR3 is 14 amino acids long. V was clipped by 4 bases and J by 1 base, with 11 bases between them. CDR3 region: CASSRGHGQETQYF. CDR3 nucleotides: TGTGCCAGCAGCCGTGGCCATGGCCAAGAGACCCAGTACTTC.

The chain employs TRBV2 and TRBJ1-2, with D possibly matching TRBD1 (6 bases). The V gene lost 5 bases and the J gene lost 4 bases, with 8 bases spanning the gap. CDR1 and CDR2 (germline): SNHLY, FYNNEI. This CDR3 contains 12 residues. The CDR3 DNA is TGTGCCAGCAGTCGGGACATCTATGGCTACACCTTC. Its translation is CASSRDIYGYTF.

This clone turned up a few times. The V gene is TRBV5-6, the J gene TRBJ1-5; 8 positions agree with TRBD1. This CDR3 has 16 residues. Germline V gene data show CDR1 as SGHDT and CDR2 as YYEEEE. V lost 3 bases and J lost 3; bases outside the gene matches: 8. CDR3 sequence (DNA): TGTGCCAGCAGCTCCGTAGGACAGGGAGACAATCAGCCCCAGCATTTT. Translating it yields CASSSVGQGDNQPQHF.

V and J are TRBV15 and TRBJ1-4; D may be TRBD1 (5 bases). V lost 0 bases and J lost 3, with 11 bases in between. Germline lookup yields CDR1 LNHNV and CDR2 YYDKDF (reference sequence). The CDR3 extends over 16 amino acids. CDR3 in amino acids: CATSRDSGESNEKLFF. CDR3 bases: TGTGCCACCAGCAGAGATTCGGGGGAGTCTAATGAAAAACTGTTTTTT.

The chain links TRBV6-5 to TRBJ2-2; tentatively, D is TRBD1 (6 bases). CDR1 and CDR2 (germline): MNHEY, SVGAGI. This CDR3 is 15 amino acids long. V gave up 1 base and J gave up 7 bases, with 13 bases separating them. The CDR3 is CASSYYSQGSGELFF. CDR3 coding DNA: TGTGCCAGCAGTTACTATTCCCAGGGGAGCGGGGAGCTGTTTTTT.

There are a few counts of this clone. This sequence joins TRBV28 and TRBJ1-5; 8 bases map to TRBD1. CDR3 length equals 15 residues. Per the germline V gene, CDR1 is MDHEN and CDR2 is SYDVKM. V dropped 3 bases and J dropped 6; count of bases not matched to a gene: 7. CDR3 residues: CASSFSGQGRQPQHF. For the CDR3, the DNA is TGTGCCAGCAGTTTCAGTGGACAGGGTCGTCAGCCCCAGCATTTT.

The CDR3 sequence is CASSFGMNTEAFF. DNA of the CDR3: TGTGCCAGCAGCTTCGGGATGAACACTGAAGCTTTCTTT. This sequence joins TRBV7-2 and TRBJ1-1; D remains ambiguous. The CDR3 runs 13 residues. With 3 bases removed from V and 0 bases from J, the gap between germline ends came to 5 bases. Germline loops: CDR1 SGHTA, CDR2 FQGNSA.

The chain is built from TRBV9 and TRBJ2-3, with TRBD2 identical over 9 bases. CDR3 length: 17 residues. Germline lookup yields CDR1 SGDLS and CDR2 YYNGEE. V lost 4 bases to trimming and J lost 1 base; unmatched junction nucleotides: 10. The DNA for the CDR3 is TGTGCCAGCAGCCGTACCCAAGCGGGAGGAGGCACAGATACGCAGTATTTT. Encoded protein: CASSRTQAGGGTDTQYF.

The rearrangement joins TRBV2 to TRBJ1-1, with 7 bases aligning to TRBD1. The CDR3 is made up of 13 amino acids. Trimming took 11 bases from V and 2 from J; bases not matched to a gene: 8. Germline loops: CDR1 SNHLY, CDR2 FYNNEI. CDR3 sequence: CAGRTGINTEAFF. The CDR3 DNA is TGTGCCGGAAGGACAGGTATCAACACTGAAGCTTTCTTT. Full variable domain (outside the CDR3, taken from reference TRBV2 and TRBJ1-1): EPEVTQTPSHQVTQMGQEVILRCVPISNHLYFYWYRQILGQKVEFLVSFYNNEISEKSEIFDDQFSVERPDGSNFTLKIRSTKLEDSAMYFCAGRTGINTEAFFGQGTRLTVV.

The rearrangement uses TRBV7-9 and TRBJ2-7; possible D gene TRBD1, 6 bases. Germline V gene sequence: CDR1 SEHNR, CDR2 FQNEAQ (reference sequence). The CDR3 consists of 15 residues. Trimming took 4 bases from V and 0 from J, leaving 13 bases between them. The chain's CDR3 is CASSYLRGYSYEQYF. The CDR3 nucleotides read TGTGCCAGCAGCTACCTTAGGGGGTACTCCTACGAGCAGTACTTC.

CDR3 bases: TGTGCCAGCAGCTCATGGACAGGGGGCAGTCAGCCCCAGCATTTT. Its protein product is CASSSWTGGSQPQHF. This chain links TRBV7-2 with TRBJ1-5; 11 bases align to TRBD1. J was trimmed by 6 bases and V by 4 bases; bases with no gene match: 5. The CDR3 length is 15 residues. Germline CDR1 is SGHTA and CDR2 is FQGNSA.

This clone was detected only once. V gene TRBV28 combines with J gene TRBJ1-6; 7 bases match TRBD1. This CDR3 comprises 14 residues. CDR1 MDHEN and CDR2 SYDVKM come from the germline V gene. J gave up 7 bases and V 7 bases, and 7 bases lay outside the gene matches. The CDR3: CASTAGQRNSPLHF. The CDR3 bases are TGTGCCAGCACGGCGGGACAGAGAAATTCACCCCTCCACTTT.

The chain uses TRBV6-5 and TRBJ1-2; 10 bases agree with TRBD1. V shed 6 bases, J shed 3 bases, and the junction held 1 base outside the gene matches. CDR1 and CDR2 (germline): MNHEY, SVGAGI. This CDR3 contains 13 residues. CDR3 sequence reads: CASRGQGDYGYTF. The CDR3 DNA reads TGTGCCAGCAGAGGACAGGGGGACTATGGCTACACCTTC.

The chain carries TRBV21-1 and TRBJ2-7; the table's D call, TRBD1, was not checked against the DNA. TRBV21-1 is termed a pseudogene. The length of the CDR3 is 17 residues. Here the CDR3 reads CASRGRDRVIGAYEQYF. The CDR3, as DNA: TGTGCCAGCAGGGGTCGGGACAGGGTAATAGGGGCCTACGAGCAGTACTTC.